The source of this TCR beta chain is a study of blood T cells in healthy people across ages. The second PCR ran about 6 to 11 cycles with a sample-barcoded 5' primer and J-beta primers. TCRdb fed the 5' RACE reads into MiXCR, producing one record per CDR3 protein. This sample yields 900,000 to 950,000 distinct CDR3 sequences, of which roughly 28% are seen a single time; around 9.6% belongs to the top ten. Trimming cost V 7 bases and J 5 bases; bases outside gene matches: 12. CDR3 size: 17 residues. Germline CDR1 reads MRHNA; CDR2 reads SNTAGT. Separately, the same data were catalogued under a study of T cells of mothers and their children.

The sequence was collected from a woman aged 40 to 50 in good health. The gene calls are TRBV6-4 and TRBJ2-3, with 13 bases identical to TRBD2. The material sequenced was blood. The chain's CDR3 is CASTSRTSGGQGDTQYF. CDR3 DNA: TGTGCCAGCACCTCCAGGACTAGCGGGGGCCAAGGAGATACGCAGTATTTT.